These 15 T cell receptor beta chains came from one sample sequenced in a study of shared clonotypes between healthy human individuals. Here immunoSEQ multiplex PCR was the method, and the copy in TCRdb shows in-frame clones only, minus some. The data hold a few million clones, with about nine tenths observed a single time. The source material was naive CD4+ T cells from PBMCs. This sample's subset: CD45RA+ positively selected. Receptor source: a young man in good health. Some clones in this sample may be carry-over from other donors' samples.

The CDR3 spells CASTRPPLGAFF. Written as DNA, the CDR3 is TGTGCCAGCACCCGCCCCCCCCTCGGGGCTTTCTTT. V is TRBV28 and J is TRBJ1-1; D gene unclear. This CDR3 has 12 residues. The germline CDR1 and CDR2 sequences are MDHEN and SYDVKM. Trimming shortened V by 7 bases and J by 11 bases, and 17 bases separated the two germline ends.

The chain links TRBV5-1 to TRBJ2-3, with 7 bases lining up with TRBD2. The junction had 9 bases not matched to a gene; V was cut back by 1 base and J by 4 bases. Germline V gives CDR1 SGHRS, CDR2 YFSETQ. The CDR3 has 16 amino acids. CDR3 nucleotide sequence: TGCGCCAGCAGCTTGTGGGAGGGGTACAGCGCAGATACGCAGTATTTT. This sequence encodes CASSLWEGYSADTQYF.

CDR3 residues: CASSPLTSTDTQYF. As DNA, the CDR3 is TGTGCCAGCAGCCCTTTGACTAGCACAGATACGCAGTATTTT. V and J are TRBV27 and TRBJ2-3; D is unclear. The ends were cut back, 6 bases at V and 0 bases at J, with 10 bases in the middle. Germline CDR1 MNHEY, CDR2 SMNVEV (reference sequence). The CDR3 is 14 amino acids.

The chain has TRBV7-3 and TRBJ2-1; no definite D call. The CDR3 covers 13 residues. V gave up 5 bases and J gave up 4 bases, with 9 bases separating them. The V gene's germline CDR1 is SGHTA and CDR2 FQGTGA. CDR3: CASSAREYNEQFF. The CDR3 region has the DNA TGTGCCAGCAGCGCCCGAGAGTACAATGAGCAGTTCTTC.

In DNA form, the CDR3 reads TGTGCCAGCAGTTCCCCTTCAGGGACCCTAACCTACGAGCAGTACTTC. The encoded protein is CASSSPSGTLTYEQYF. The chain joins TRBV28 to TRBJ2-7, with D perhaps TRBD1 or TRBD2 (5 bases each). The CDR3 runs to 16 residues. The V gene lost 4 bases and the J gene lost 2 bases, with 18 bases spanning the gap. Germline CDR1 and CDR2: MDHEN and SYDVKM.

The chain employs TRBV19 and TRBJ1-3, with a tentative D call TRBD1 (6 bases). Germline V gene lookup returns CDR1 LNHDA and CDR2 SQIVND (reference sequence). V was trimmed by 4 bases and J by 4 bases, leaving 14 bases between them. CDR3 length equals 15 residues. CDR3 amino acids: CASSKQGISGNTIYF. CDR3 DNA: TGTGCCAGTAGTAAGCAGGGGATCTCCGGAAACACCATATATTTT.

For this clone: Within the sample, other DNA sequences also encode this same CDR3. The rearrangement uses TRBV28 and TRBJ2-7, with D possibly matching TRBD1 (6 bases). This CDR3 is built from 14 residues. Looked up from germline, CDR1 is MDHEN and CDR2 is SYDVKM. The germline V and J ends were trimmed by 6 bases and 1 base, with 13 bases remaining between them. Here the CDR3 reads CASSLTGSSYEQYF. The CDR3 region has the DNA TGTGCCAGCAGCTTGACAGGAAGTTCCTACGAGCAGTACTTC.

This clone is a singleton in its sample. The V call is TRBV9, the J call TRBJ1-1; tentatively, D is TRBD1 (6 bases). Germline V lookup: CDR1 SGDLS, CDR2 YYNGEE. The V and J ends lost 3 bases and 7 bases respectively, with 19 bases between them. The CDR3 is 15 amino acids. DNA for the CDR3: TGTGCCAGCAGCGCCTCACAGGGAGGTACGCATGAAGCTTTCTTT. Translating gives CASSASQGGTHEAFF.

The genes are TRBV5-1 and TRBJ2-3, with TRBD1 matching 7 bases. Germline CDR1 is SGHRS and CDR2 is YFSETQ. Trimming took 0 bases from V and 0 from J; bases not matched to a gene: 13. The CDR3 extends over 19 amino acids. The DNA for the CDR3 is TGCGCCAGCAGCTTGGCCTTAACAGGGGAAAGATCTAGCACAGATACGCAGTATTTT. Its translation is CASSLALTGERSSTDTQYF.

The chain joins TRBV1 to TRBJ2-3; TRBD2 is the table's D call and was not checked against the DNA. TRBV1 is given as a pseudogene. This CDR3 region has 18 residues. DNA for the CDR3: TGCACCAGCAGCCTCCTCGGAGGTACGGAAACTAGCACAGATACGCAGTATTTT. The encoded protein is CTSSLLGGTETSTDTQYF.

The genes are TRBV19 and TRBJ2-2; 7 bases line up with TRBD1. CDR3 length equals 15 residues. V lost 6 bases to trimming and J lost 4 bases; unmatched junction nucleotides: 8. Looked up from germline, CDR1 is LNHDA and CDR2 is SQIVND (reference sequence). CDR3 protein: CASSSGTVPTGELFF. The CDR3 nucleotides read TGTGCCAGTAGCTCCGGGACAGTCCCCACCGGGGAGCTGTTTTTT.

The rearrangement joins TRBV7-2 to TRBJ2-3; tentatively, D is TRBD2 (5 bases). Trimming stripped 4 bases from V and 5 bases from J, with 10 bases between. CDR1 and CDR2 (germline): SGHTA, FQGNSA. The CDR3 extends over 13 amino acids. DNA of the CDR3: TGTGCCAGCAGCTACCAGCGGCAAGATACGCAGTATTTT. This sequence encodes CASSYQRQDTQYF.

The chain employs TRBV29-1 and TRBJ2-7; possibly TRBD1 for D (6 bases). The CDR3 extends over 14 amino acids. V lost 0 bases, J lost 3 bases, and 12 bases lay in between. CDR1 is SQVTM, CDR2 ANQGSEA, per germline. Written as DNA, the CDR3 is TGCAGCGTTGAAGACAGGACAGCCCGCTACGAGCAGTACTTC. It translates to CSVEDRTARYEQYF.

The chain has TRBV7-2 and TRBJ1-2; tentative D call: TRBD1 (6 bases). Germline V lookup: CDR1 SGHTA, CDR2 FQGNSA. The germline V and J ends were trimmed by 5 bases and 2 bases, with 12 bases remaining between them. This CDR3 spans 14 amino acids. In DNA form, the CDR3 reads TGTGCCAGCAGCCGCGACAGGATGAACTATGGCTACACCTTC. Translated: CASSRDRMNYGYTF. The full variable domain, rest sourced from reference TRBV7-2 and TRBJ1-2, is GAGVSQSPSNKVTEKGKDVELRCDPISGHTALYWYRQSLGQGLEFLIYFQGNSAPDKSGLPSDRFSAERTGGSVSTLTIQRTQQEDSAVYLCASSRDRMNYGYTFGSGTRLTVV.

The chain joins TRBV9 to TRBJ2-3, with D hard to call. V lost 0 bases to trimming and J lost 0 bases, with 8 bases between them. Per germline, CDR1 SGDLS and CDR2 YYNGEE. CDR3 length: 15 amino acids. CDR3 sequence reads: CASSVAVVSTDTQYF. CDR3 bases: TGTGCCAGCAGCGTAGCGGTTGTTAGCACAGATACGCAGTATTTT.